These 4 T cell receptor beta chains were all obtained from the same sample, sequenced in a study of T cell changes during pregnancy in multiple sclerosis. Profiling relied on immunoSEQ multiplex PCR, and the TCRdb table lists in-frame clones only, not all of them. The sample includes nearly 60,000 clones, about 90% seen only once; the top ten take under 0.6%. The sequencing used CD4+ T cells from peripheral blood mononuclear cells, collected after pregnancy. These receptors were taken from a female donor in good health, enrolled as a control in a pregnancy study.

V is TRBV25-1 and J is TRBJ1-4; 8 nucleotides agree with TRBD1. The J segment lost 7 bases and the V segment lost 6 bases, leaving 7 bases of the junction unmatched. This CDR3 is 14 amino acids long. Per the germline V gene, CDR1 is MGHDK and CDR2 is SYGVNS. The CDR3 DNA sequence: TGTGCCAGCAGCAGGACAGGGCCTCTTGAAAAACTGTTTTTT. Encoded protein: CASSRTGPLEKLFF.

The table lists this clone with a count of one. J is TRBJ1-2 and V is TRBV19; TRBD1 is a possible D gene (5 bases). Per the germline V gene, CDR1 is LNHDA and CDR2 is SQIVND (reference sequence). V gave up 7 bases and J gave up 4 bases, with 13 bases separating them. The CDR3 consists of 13 residues. The DNA of the CDR3 is TGTGCCAGTACCCCCCTCGACAGCTATGGCTACACCTTC. Translating gives CASTPLDSYGYTF. The whole variable domain, remainder taken from reference TRBV19 and TRBJ1-2, is DGGITQSPKYLFRKEGQNVTLSCEQNLNHDAMYWYRQDPGQGLRLIYYSQIVNDFQKGDIAEGYSVSREKKESFPLTVTSAQKNPTAFYLCASTPLDSYGYTFGSGTRLTVV.

The rearrangement joins TRBV11-2 to TRBJ2-1; 8 nucleotides line up with TRBD2. The V and J ends lost 0 bases and 3 bases, in that order; junction bases with no gene match: 1. Germline lookup yields CDR1 SGHAT and CDR2 FQNNGV. This CDR3 is built from 15 residues. The CDR3 reads CASSLEAGGYNEQFF. The CDR3 nucleotides read TGTGCCAGCAGCTTAGAGGCGGGGGGCTACAATGAGCAGTTCTTC.

The table lists this clone with a count of one. The V call is TRBV7-9, the J call TRBJ1-5; 8 nucleotides line up with TRBD1. This CDR3 is built from 17 residues. J was trimmed by 6 bases and V by 2 bases; bases with no gene match: 12. CDR1 is SEHNR and CDR2 is FQNEAQ in the germline V gene (reference sequence). The CDR3 region is CASSLYSAGGRGQPQHF. The CDR3 coding sequence is TGTGCCAGCAGCTTATACTCGGCAGGGGGCAGAGGTCAGCCCCAGCATTTT.